The sequence of this T cell receptor (beta chain) was determined in a study of blood T cell repertoires in COVID-19. Overall study context: Donors in the United States, Italy and Spain gave samples during acute or convalescent COVID-19. Nucleic acid was either cDNA or gDNA, and it came from T cells, B-cell-depleted T cells, or PBMCs.

V lost 8 bases to trimming and J lost 5 bases; unmatched junction nucleotides: 6. The germline gives CDR1 SNHLY, CDR2 FYNNEI. The CDR3 runs 13 residues. Authors' data handling: Estimation of nucleated cell counts relied on the amplification of reference gene primers. Data came from immunoSEQ multiplex PCR; TCRdb stores just in-frame clones and leaves some out. The V and J calls and clone size are taken from that table; D and trimming were inferred from the DNA. In the table there are 90,000 to 100,000 clones, over 70% of which are singletons. The chain recombines TRBV2 with TRBJ1-1; 9 nucleotides agree with TRBD1. The receptor's source is an elderly woman with acute or convalescent COVID-19. The sample was peripheral blood. CDR3 region: CASRPDRGTEAFF. In nucleotides, the CDR3 is TGTGCCAGCCGACCGGACAGGGGTACTGAAGCTTTCTTT.